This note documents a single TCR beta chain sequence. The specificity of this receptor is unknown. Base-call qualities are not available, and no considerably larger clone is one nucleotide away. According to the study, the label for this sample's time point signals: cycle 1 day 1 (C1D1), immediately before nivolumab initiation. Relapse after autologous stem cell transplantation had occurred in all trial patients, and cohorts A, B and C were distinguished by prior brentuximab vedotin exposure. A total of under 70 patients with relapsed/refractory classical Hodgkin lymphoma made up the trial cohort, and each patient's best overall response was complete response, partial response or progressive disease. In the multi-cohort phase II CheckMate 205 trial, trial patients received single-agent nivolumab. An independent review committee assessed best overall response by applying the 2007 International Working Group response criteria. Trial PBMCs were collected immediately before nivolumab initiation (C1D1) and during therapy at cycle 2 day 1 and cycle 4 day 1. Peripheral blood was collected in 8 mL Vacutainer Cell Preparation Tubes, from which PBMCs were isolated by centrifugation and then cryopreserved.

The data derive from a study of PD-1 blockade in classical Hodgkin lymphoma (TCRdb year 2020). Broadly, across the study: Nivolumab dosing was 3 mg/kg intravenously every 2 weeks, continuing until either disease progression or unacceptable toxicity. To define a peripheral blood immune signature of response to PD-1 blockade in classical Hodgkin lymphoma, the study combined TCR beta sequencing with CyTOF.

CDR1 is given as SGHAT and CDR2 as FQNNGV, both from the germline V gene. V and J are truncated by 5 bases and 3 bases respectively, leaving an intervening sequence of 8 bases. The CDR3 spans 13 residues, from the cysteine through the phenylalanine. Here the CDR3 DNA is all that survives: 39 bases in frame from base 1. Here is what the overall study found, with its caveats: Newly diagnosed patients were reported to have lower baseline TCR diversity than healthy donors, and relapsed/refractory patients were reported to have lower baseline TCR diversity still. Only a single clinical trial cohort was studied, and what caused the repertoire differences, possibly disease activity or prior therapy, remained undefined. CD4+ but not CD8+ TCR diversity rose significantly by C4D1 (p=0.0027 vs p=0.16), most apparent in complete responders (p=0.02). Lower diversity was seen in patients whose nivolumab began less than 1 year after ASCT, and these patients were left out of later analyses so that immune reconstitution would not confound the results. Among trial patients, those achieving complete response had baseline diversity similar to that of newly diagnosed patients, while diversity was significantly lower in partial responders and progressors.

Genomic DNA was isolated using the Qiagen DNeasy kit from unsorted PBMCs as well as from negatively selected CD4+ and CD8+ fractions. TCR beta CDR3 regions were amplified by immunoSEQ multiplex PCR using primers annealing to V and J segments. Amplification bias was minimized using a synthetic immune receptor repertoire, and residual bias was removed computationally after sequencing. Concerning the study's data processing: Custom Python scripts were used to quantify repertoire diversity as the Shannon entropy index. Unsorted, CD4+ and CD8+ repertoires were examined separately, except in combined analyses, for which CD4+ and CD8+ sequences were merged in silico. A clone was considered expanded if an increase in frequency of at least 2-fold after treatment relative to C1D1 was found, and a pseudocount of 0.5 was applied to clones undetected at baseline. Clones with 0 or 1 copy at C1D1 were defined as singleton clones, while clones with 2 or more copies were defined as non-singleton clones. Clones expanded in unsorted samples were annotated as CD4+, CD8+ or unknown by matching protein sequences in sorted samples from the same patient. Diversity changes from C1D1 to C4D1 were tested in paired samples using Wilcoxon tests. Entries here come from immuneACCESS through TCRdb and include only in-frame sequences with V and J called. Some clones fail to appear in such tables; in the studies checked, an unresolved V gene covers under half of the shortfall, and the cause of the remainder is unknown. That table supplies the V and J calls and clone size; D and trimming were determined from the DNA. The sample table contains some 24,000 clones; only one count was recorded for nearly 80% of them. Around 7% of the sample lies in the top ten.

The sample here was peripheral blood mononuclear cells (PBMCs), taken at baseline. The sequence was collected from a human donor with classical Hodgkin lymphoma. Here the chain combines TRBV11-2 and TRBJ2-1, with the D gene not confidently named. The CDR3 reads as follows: CASSPEVYNEQFF. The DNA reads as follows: TGTGCCAGCAGCCCAGAGGTCTACAATGAGCAGTTCTTC.